This paragraph reports one T cell receptor beta chain. The target antigen is unknown. The data were obtained in a study of CD8 T cells in Susac syndrome. Study information: When their blood was taken, patients with Susac syndrome were therapy-naive, taking corticosteroids, or taking intravenous immunoglobulin alone.

With random hexamers, reverse transcription was performed on about 0.5 to 1 ug of RNA. The authors amplified TCR beta CDR3 across 54 Vbeta and 13 Jbeta using immunoSEQ multiplex PCR. TCRdb used MiXCR to reprocess the immunoSEQ multiplex PCR reads, holding one entry per CDR3 protein. This sample carries some 250,000 distinct CDR3 sequences, 90% to 96% of them seen once, and the ten largest clones take about 0.095%. This CDR3 has 13 residues. CDR1 SGHRS and CDR2 YFSETQ come from the germline V gene. V lost 5 bases, J lost 3 bases, and 4 bases stayed unmatched. Findings and caveats of the study: By the study's own acknowledgment, its TCR sequencing and HLA analysis included relatively few individuals.

Sequencing of TCR beta covered CD8+ and CD4+ T cells obtained from blood. The sequenced sample was CD4+ T cells from PBMCs. The receptor's source is a human donor with Susac syndrome. The chain couples TRBV5-1 to TRBJ2-7; 8 positions match TRBD2. The DNA of the CDR3 is TGCGCCAGCAGGGCCGGGACTAGCTACGAGCAGTACTTC. Its protein product is CASRAGTSYEQYF.